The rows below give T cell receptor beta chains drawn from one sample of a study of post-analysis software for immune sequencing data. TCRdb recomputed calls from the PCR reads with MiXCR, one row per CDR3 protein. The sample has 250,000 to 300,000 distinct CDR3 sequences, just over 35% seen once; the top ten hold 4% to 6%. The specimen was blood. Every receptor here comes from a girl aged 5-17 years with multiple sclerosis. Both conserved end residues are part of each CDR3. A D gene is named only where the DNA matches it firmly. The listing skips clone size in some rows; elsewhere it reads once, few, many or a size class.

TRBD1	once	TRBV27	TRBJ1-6	TGTGCCAGCAGGGAGAACGCCGGGACAGGGGCATCACCCCTCCACTTT	CASRENAGTGASPLHF
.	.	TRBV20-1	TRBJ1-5	TGCAGTGCTAGTTCCGGGGGAGGTCAGCCCCAGCATTTT	CSASSGGGQPQHF
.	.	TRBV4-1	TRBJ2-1	TGCGCCAGCAGCCCCCTACCCGGCGACAGCAATGAGCAGTTCTTC	CASSPLPGDSNEQFF
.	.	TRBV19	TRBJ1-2	TGTGCCAGTAGCCAACCAGGGGAGGCGGCTAACTATGGCCACACCTTC	CASSQPGEAANYGHTF
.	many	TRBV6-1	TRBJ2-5	TGTGCCAGCAGTGCCCCCCTCCCATCCCAAGAGACCCAGTACTTC	CASSAPLPSQETQYF
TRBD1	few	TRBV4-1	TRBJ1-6	TGCGCCAGCAGCCAAGAGGGGGTCCATGAGGGGACAGGGAATAATTCACCCCTCCACTTT	CASSQEGVHEGTGNNSPLHF
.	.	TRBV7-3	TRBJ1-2	TGTGCCAGCAGCCTAAGTCTGAGATCGGACTATGGCTACACCTTC	CASSLSLRSDYGYTF
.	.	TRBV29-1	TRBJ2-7	TGCAGCGTGGAAAAGGACAAAGGAATAGACGAGCAGTACTTC	CSVEKDKGIDEQYF
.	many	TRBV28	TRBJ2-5	TGTGCCAGCAGTTTGCAACAGGGTGGGACCCAGTACTTC	CASSLQQGGTQYF
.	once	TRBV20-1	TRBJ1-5	TGCAGTTCGAGGACTGATTATAGCAATCAGCCCCAGCATTTT	CSSRTDYSNQPQHF
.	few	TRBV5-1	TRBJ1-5	TGCGCCAGCAGCCCTGACGGTGGCAATCAGCCCCAGCATTTT	CASSPDGGNQPQHF
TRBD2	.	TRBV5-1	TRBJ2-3	TGCGCCAGCAGTCTGCTAGCGGGAGACGGGGATACGCAGTATTTT	CASSLLAGDGDTQYF
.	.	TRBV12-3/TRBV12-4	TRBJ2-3	TGTGCCAGCAGGGGGATATCAGATACGCAGTATTTT	CASRGISDTQYF
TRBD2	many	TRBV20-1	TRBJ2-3	TGCAGTGCTATGCCCCCAGCGGGGGGCCGGGAGGCAGATACGCAGTATTTT	CSAMPPAGGREADTQYF
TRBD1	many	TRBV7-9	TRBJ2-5	TGTGCCAGCAGCTTAGGTGACAGGGGGTCAGAGACCCAGTACTTC	CASSLGDRGSETQYF
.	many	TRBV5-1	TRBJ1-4	TGCGCCAGCAGCGAGCGAAATGAAAAACTGTTTTTT	CASSERNEKLFF
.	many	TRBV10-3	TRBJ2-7	TGTGCCACGGGAAGCGGATCCTACGAGCAGTACTTC	CATGSGSYEQYF
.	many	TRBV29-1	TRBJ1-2	TGCAGCGTTGAAGTCCAGGGGTATGGCTACACCTTC	CSVEVQGYGYTF
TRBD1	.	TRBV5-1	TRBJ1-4	TGCGCCAGCAGTAGGGGACAGGCGAATGAAAAACTGTTTTTT	CASSRGQANEKLFF
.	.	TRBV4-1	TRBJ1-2	TGCGCCAGCAGCCAACCGCCAGGGGCGGGCGGCTACACCTTC	CASSQPPGAGGYTF
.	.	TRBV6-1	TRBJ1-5	TGTGCCAGCAGTCTGGGGGGGGGGATGGGTAGCAATCAGCCCCAGCATTTT	CASSLGGGMGSNQPQHF
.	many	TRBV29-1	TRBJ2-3	TGCAGCGTTCAGGGCAGCACAGATACGCAGTATTTT	CSVQGSTDTQYF
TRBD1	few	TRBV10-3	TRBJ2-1	TGTGCCATCAGAAGGGGACAGGAGACTATCAATGAGCAGTTCTTC	CAIRRGQETINEQFF
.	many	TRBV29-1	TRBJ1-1	TGCAGCGTTAGATACGGGGGGATCCGCACTGAAGCTTTCTTT	CSVRYGGIRTEAFF
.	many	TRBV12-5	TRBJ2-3	TGTGCTAGTGGTTTGGTACGCGACGGGGAAGGTGGGACAGATACGCAGTATTTT	CASGLVRDGEGGTDTQYF
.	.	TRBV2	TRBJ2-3	TGTGCCAGCAGTCCTTCCGCGGGGAGAGGCACAGATACGCAGTATTTT	CASSPSAGRGTDTQYF
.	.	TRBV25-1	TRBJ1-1	TGTGCCAGCAGTGGAGGGGGTTGGACTGAAGCTTTCTTT	CASSGGGWTEAFF
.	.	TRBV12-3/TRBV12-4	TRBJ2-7	TGTGCCAGCAGTTTATCGGACGAGCAGTACTTC	CASSLSDEQYF
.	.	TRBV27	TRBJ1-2	TGTGCCAGCAGTTTAAGGGTCAGCCAAGGTGGCTACACCTTC	CASSLRVSQGGYTF
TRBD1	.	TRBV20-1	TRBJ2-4	TGCAGTGCTAGATGGGACAGGGATGGAGTCAAAAACATTCAGTACTTC	CSARWDRDGVKNIQYF
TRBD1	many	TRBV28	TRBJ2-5	TGTGCCAGCAGTCCTTCCCTACTGGGACAGACCCAAGAGACCCAGTACTTC	CASSPSLLGQTQETQYF
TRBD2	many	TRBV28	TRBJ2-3	TGTGCCAGCAGTTTGACTAGCGGTCTGAGCACAGATACGCAGTATTTT	CASSLTSGLSTDTQYF
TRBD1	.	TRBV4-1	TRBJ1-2	TGCGCCAGCAGCCAAGGAACCGGGACAGGGCGAGATGGCTACACCTTC	CASSQGTGTGRDGYTF
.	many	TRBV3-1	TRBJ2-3	TGTGCCAGCAGCCCCATCCGCAGCACAGATACGCAGTATTTT	CASSPIRSTDTQYF
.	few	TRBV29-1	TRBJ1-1	TGCAGCGTCGGCGGACGGCAGAACACTGAAGCTTTCTTT	CSVGGRQNTEAFF
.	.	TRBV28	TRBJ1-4	TGTGCCAGCAGTCCGCCTTCAGGGGTTGGCGAAAAACTGTTTTTT	CASSPPSGVGEKLFF
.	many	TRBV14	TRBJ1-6	TGTGCCAGCAGCCAAGATGCCCGGACCAATTCACCCCTCCACTTT	CASSQDARTNSPLHF
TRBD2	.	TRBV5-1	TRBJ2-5	TGCGCCAGCAGCTCCTCGACTAGCGGGAGGGAGACCCAGTACTTC	CASSSSTSGRETQYF
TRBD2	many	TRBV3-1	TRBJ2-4	TGTGCCAGCAGCGGCCCGGGACTAGCGGGGTGGACCAAAAACATTCAGTACTTC	CASSGPGLAGWTKNIQYF
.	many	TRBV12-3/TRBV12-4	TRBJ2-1	TGTGCCAGCAGTTTATCCCCTCGTAGCGGAGCCTACAATGAGCAGTTCTTC	CASSLSPRSGAYNEQFF
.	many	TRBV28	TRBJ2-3	TGTGCCAGCAGTTACGACGGGACTGCCCGAGGTGATACGCAGTATTTT	CASSYDGTARGDTQYF
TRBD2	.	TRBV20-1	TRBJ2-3	TGCAGTGCTAGAGATATGTCTAGCGGGGGGACCCGCACAGATACGCAGTATTTT	CSARDMSSGGTRTDTQYF
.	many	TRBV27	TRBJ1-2	TGTGCCAGCAGTTTCGGGGTTTACTATGGCTACACCTTC	CASSFGVYYGYTF
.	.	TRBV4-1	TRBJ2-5	TGCGCCAGCAGCCAAGATAGGGGAGACGAGACCCAGTACTTC	CASSQDRGDETQYF
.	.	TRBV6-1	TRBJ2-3	TGTGCCAGCACTATGGATTTCTGGCGCACAGATACGCAGTATTTT	CASTMDFWRTDTQYF
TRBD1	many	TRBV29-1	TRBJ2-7	TGCAGCGTAGGGACAGCCTACGAGCAGTACTTC	CSVGTAYEQYF
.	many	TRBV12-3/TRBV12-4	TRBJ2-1	TGTGCCAGCAGTACGCGTAGCTCGTCGCCCAATGAGCAGTTCTTC	CASSTRSSSPNEQFF
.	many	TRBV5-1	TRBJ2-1	TGCGCCAGCAGCTTGGCATATGGACAGCATAATGAGCAGTTCTTC	CASSLAYGQHNEQFF